This T cell receptor beta chain was sequenced during a study of blood T cells in healthy people across ages. Regarding the study as a whole: It was not possible, with unsorted PBMCs, to conclusively compare naive and antigen-experienced cells.

Germline CDR1 reads DFQATT; CDR2 reads SNEGSKA (reference sequence). CDR3 length equals 11 residues. Primed by a sample-barcoded 5' primer and a J-beta primer mix, a second PCR proceeded for 7 to 11 cycles. Each CDR3 protein is one row after TCRdb ran MiXCR on the 5' RACE reads. The sample records 550,000 to 650,000 distinct CDR3 sequences, roughly 30% being singletons. As concerns this clonotype: No antigen is known for it.

The TCR originated in a woman older than 75 in good health. Sequenced sample: blood. This rearrangement joins TRBV20-1 to TRBJ2-5; perhaps TRBD2 as D (5 bases). TRBJ2-7 explains the end of the DNA better; the J call may be wrong. In nucleotides, the CDR3 is TGCAGTGCTCTCCCGGGAAGCGAGCAGTACTTC. This gives the protein CSALPGSEQYF.